This passage covers 29 T cell receptor beta chains from one sample sequenced in a study of technical replicates of blood from a few donors. Method: immunoSEQ multiplex PCR; TCRdb's copy keeps in-frame clones and lacks some. The sample consists of around 30,000 clones, approximately 92% of them appearing once. What was sequenced was PBMCs. The receptors here all came from a human donor in good health. Some clones in this sample may be carry-over from other donors' samples.

The rearrangement links TRBV5-1 to TRBJ1-1, with D tentatively TRBD1 (6 bases). Germline CDR1 reads SGHRS; CDR2 reads YFSETQ. The V and J ends lost 4 bases and 4 bases respectively, with 14 bases between them. This CDR3 has 14 amino acids. The CDR3 DNA reads TGCGCCAGCAGCACGGGACATTTAGGCACTGAAGCTTTCTTT. Translating it yields CASSTGHLGTEAFF.

The CDR3 sequence is CASSRDEGLAYEQYF. The DNA of the CDR3 is TGTGCCAGCTCACGGGACGAGGGACTGGCCTACGAGCAGTACTTC. The chain uses TRBV18 and TRBJ2-7, with D tentatively TRBD2 (6 bases). Germline lookup yields CDR1 KGHSH and CDR2 LQKENI. CDR3 length: 15 amino acids. The germline V and J ends were trimmed by 4 bases and 2 bases, with 15 bases remaining between them.

The chain carries TRBV18 and TRBJ1-1, with TRBD1 as a possible D gene (6 bases). Germline loops: CDR1 KGHSH, CDR2 LQKENI. There are 15 residues in the CDR3. Trimming left V 4 bases short and J 0 bases short, with 12 bases between. Here the CDR3 reads CASSQREGVNTEAFF. CDR3 DNA sequence: TGTGCCAGCTCACAACGGGAGGGGGTGAACACTGAAGCTTTCTTT.

V gene TRBV29-1 combines with J gene TRBJ1-1; tentative D call: TRBD1 (5 bases). The CDR3 consists of 12 residues. V was cut by 7 bases and J by 4 bases, with 13 bases left in between. Germline V gene lookup returns CDR1 SQVTM and CDR2 ANQGSEA. This CDR3 is CSARPGGTEAFF. The CDR3 nucleotides are TGCAGCGCTAGACCCGGGGGCACTGAAGCTTTCTTT.

This clone occurred once. V is TRBV10-3 and J is TRBJ2-2; 8 nucleotides align to TRBD2. Germline V gives CDR1 ENHRY, CDR2 SYGVKD. There are 15 residues in the CDR3. V lost 5 bases and J lost 3; bases outside the gene matches: 5. The chain's CDR3 is CAISLGRAYTGELFF. CDR3 DNA sequence: TGTGCCATCAGTCTCGGGAGGGCCTACACCGGGGAGCTGTTTTTT.

The V gene is TRBV23-1, the J gene TRBJ1-3; no clear D. TRBV23-1 qualifies as an ORF whose function is uncertain. The CDR3 has 12 residues. V lost 6 bases and J 8 bases, leaving 11 bases between the germline ends. The CDR3 DNA is TGCGCCAGCAGAGGGAGTCAGGACACCATATATTTT. Its translation: CASRGSQDTIYF.

This chain connects TRBV19 to TRBJ1-2, with TRBD1 as a possible D gene (6 bases). V was clipped by 4 bases and J by 3 bases, with 15 bases between them. Germline loops: CDR1 LNHDA, CDR2 SQIVND (reference sequence). The CDR3 length is 15 residues. The CDR3 coding sequence is TGTGCCAGTAGTAATCCGGGACATGGAGACTATGGCTACACCTTC. As protein: CASSNPGHGDYGYTF.

J is TRBJ2-1 and V is TRBV10-3; D is perhaps TRBD1 (5 bases). Germline V gene lookup returns CDR1 ENHRY and CDR2 SYGVKD. This CDR3 is 12 amino acids long. The V and J ends lost 6 bases and 5 bases respectively, with 8 bases between them. The CDR3 spells CAIRGPDNEQFF. DNA for the CDR3: TGTGCCATCAGGGGGCCCGACAATGAGCAGTTCTTC.

The chain is built from TRBV30 and TRBJ1-1; D might be TRBD1 (6 bases). Germline V lookup: CDR1 GTSNPN, CDR2 SVGIG (reference sequence). V shed 0 bases and J shed 6 bases, with 8 bases lying between them. The CDR3 is 12 residues long. CDR3 sequence reads: CAWSVTGPEAFF. CDR3 coding DNA: TGTGCCTGGAGTGTTACAGGGCCTGAAGCTTTCTTT.

V usage is TRBV9 and J usage is TRBJ1-6; the D gene is possibly TRBD1 (5 bases). This CDR3 comprises 17 residues. From germline, CDR1 is SGDLS and CDR2 YYNGEE. With 4 bases removed from V and 8 bases from J, the gap between germline ends came to 22 bases. The CDR3 protein is CASSPKWGQIGDSPLHF. The DNA of the CDR3 is TGTGCCAGCAGCCCCAAATGGGGCCAAATAGGGGATTCACCCCTCCACTTT.

The CDR3 protein is CASSDSRTISGANVLTF. The DNA for the CDR3 is TGTGCCAGCAGTGACTCTCGGACTATATCTGGGGCCAACGTCCTGACTTTC. J is TRBJ2-6 and V is TRBV2, with a possible D match to TRBD2 (6 bases). V lost 3 bases and J 1 base, leaving 13 bases between the germline ends. CDR3 length: 17 amino acids. Germline V gives CDR1 SNHLY, CDR2 FYNNEI.

The chain has TRBV27 and TRBJ1-2; 7 bases match TRBD1. CDR3 length equals 14 residues. The junction had 6 bases not matched to a gene; V was cut back by 6 bases and J by 2 bases. Germline CDR1 is MNHEY and CDR2 is SMNVEV (reference sequence). The CDR3 loop is CASRGGRGNYGYTF. In DNA form, the CDR3 reads TGTGCCAGCAGAGGGGGCAGGGGCAACTATGGCTACACCTTC.

The chain recombines TRBV2 with TRBJ2-7; TRBD2 might be the D (7 bases). CDR1 is SNHLY and CDR2 is FYNNEI in the germline V gene. CDR3 length: 12 amino acids. V lost 11 bases and J 3 bases, leaving 14 bases between the germline ends. This CDR3 is CAVRGGGYEQYF. The DNA of the CDR3 is TGTGCCGTCCGGGGAGGGGGCTACGAGCAGTACTTC.

V gene TRBV5-4 combines with J gene TRBJ2-2; D may be TRBD2 (7 bases). The germline CDR1 and CDR2 sequences are SGHNT and YYREEE (reference sequence). The CDR3 covers 14 residues. V was clipped by 5 bases and J by 7 bases, with 15 bases between them. Written as DNA, the CDR3 is TGTGCCAGCAGTGTCCGGGGGGCTGGCGGGGAGCTGTTTTTT. Translation gives CASSVRGAGGELFF.

The chain joins TRBV27 to TRBJ2-7; D is undetermined. The CDR3 spans 14 residues. V was pared by 4 bases and J by 0 bases, with 10 bases between. Looked up from germline, CDR1 is MNHEY and CDR2 is SMNVEV (reference sequence). The CDR3 protein is CASSSLSSSYEQYF. The CDR3 DNA reads as TGTGCCAGCAGTTCCCTATCGAGCTCCTACGAGCAGTACTTC.

The genes are TRBV11-2 and TRBJ2-7; 12 positions match TRBD2. The CDR3 totals 15 residues. V was clipped by 5 bases and J by 1 base; unmatched bases: 3. The germline V gene has CDR1 SGHAT and CDR2 FQNNGV. As DNA, the CDR3 is TGTGCCAGCAGCCCTACTAGCGGGGGGTCCTACGAGCAGTACTTC. It is translated as CASSPTSGGSYEQYF.

The V call is TRBV6-6, the J call TRBJ2-3; D uncertain. Trimming shortened V by 6 bases and J by 3 bases, and 7 bases separated the two germline ends. CDR1 MNHNY and CDR2 SVGAGI come from the germline V gene (reference sequence). This CDR3 has 12 amino acids. CDR3 nucleotides: TGTGCCAGCAGCGCTACGACAGATACGCAGTATTTT. As protein: CASSATTDTQYF.

The chain combines TRBV25-1 with TRBJ1-1; weak D call: TRBD1 (6 bases). V lost 7 bases and J 2 bases, leaving 14 bases between the germline ends. The CDR3 spans 14 residues. CDR1 is MGHDK, CDR2 SYGVNS, per germline. The CDR3 loop reads CASTKTGLNTEAFF. The DNA of the CDR3 is TGTGCCAGCACCAAGACAGGCCTTAACACTGAAGCTTTCTTT.

The rearrangement joins TRBV4-1 to TRBJ2-3; D may be TRBD2 (5 bases). V was clipped by 7 bases and J by 2 bases, with 10 bases between them. From germline, CDR1 is MGHRA and CDR2 YSYEKL. The CDR3 totals 13 residues. The CDR3 nucleotides are TGCGCCAGCAAAGGACTGAACACAGATACGCAGTATTTT. Encoded protein: CASKGLNTDTQYF.

J is TRBJ2-7 and V is TRBV19, with a weak D call TRBD1 (5 bases). V gave up 8 bases and J gave up 0 bases, with 17 bases separating them. The CDR3 contains 15 residues. Germline-derived CDR1 and CDR2 are LNHDA and SQIVND (reference sequence). The CDR3 DNA reads TGTGCCAGTTCTAGGCTAGGGGCAGCCTCCTACGAGCAGTACTTC. Amino acids: CASSRLGAASYEQYF.

This chain uses TRBV7-9 with TRBJ1-3; D might be TRBD1 (6 bases). Germline CDR1 and CDR2: SEHNR and FQNEAQ (reference sequence). CDR3 length: 13 residues. The germline V and J ends were trimmed by 3 bases and 7 bases, with 10 bases remaining between them. In nucleotides, the CDR3 is TGTGCCAGCAGCTTCGGGACAACGAACACCATATATTTT. Its protein is CASSFGTTNTIYF.

The rearrangement joins TRBV5-1 to TRBJ2-7; 15 bases match TRBD2. CDR3 length equals 19 residues. Trimming took 0 bases from V and 5 from J; bases not matched to a gene: 12. Germline V gene lookup returns CDR1 SGHRS and CDR2 YFSETQ. DNA of the CDR3: TGCGCCAGCAGCTTGGGGGGACTAGCGGGAGGATGGCGCCCGAACGAGCAGTACTTC. It encodes CASSLGGLAGGWRPNEQYF.

This clone turned up a few times. The genes are TRBV11-2 and TRBJ2-5, with D uncertain. V lost 2 bases and J lost 2, with 6 bases in between. Germline CDR1 SGHAT, CDR2 FQNNGV. The CDR3 loop spans 13 amino acids. The chain's CDR3 is CASSLWRQETQYF. The CDR3 DNA reads as TGTGCCAGCAGCTTATGGCGGCAAGAGACCCAGTACTTC.

V is TRBV28 and J is TRBJ1-5; TRBD1 aligns across 8 bases. The CDR3 spans 13 residues. V lost 7 bases to trimming and J lost 6 bases; unmatched junction nucleotides: 5. From germline, CDR1 is MDHEN and CDR2 SYDVKM. This CDR3 is CASTGGAGQPQHF. The CDR3 region has the DNA TGTGCCAGCACAGGGGGCGCCGGTCAGCCCCAGCATTTT.

CDR3 nucleotides: TGTGCCAGCAGCTCGGCGGGAGGGCCCAACGAGCAGTACTTC. Translated: CASSSAGGPNEQYF. J is TRBJ2-7 and V is TRBV7-2; 9 bases fit TRBD2. After removal of 4 bases from V and 5 bases from J, the junction contained 6 bases not matched to a gene. The germline CDR1 and CDR2 sequences are SGHTA and FQGNSA. The CDR3 sequence is 14 residues long.

The V and J genes are TRBV5-1 and TRBJ2-3; 7 nucleotides match TRBD2. V lost 4 bases to trimming and J lost 5 bases; unmatched junction nucleotides: 1. This CDR3 comprises 12 residues. Germline CDR1 reads SGHRS; CDR2 reads YFSETQ. The CDR3 loop is CASSSGKDTQYF. DNA for the CDR3: TGCGCCAGCAGCAGCGGGAAAGATACGCAGTATTTT.

The chain combines TRBV27 with TRBJ2-5; D is unresolved. Germline V gene sequence: CDR1 MNHEY, CDR2 SMNVEV (reference sequence). V lost 6 bases and J lost 5, with 16 bases in between. The CDR3 runs to 14 residues. CDR3 sequence (DNA): TGTGCCAGCAGCCGATTGTCCGCCGGGGAGACCCAGTACTTC. It codes for CASSRLSAGETQYF.

V and J are TRBV7-6 and TRBJ2-2; unclear D gene. Germline V CDR1 and CDR2: SGHVS, FNYEAQ. V was shortened by 4 bases and J by 0 bases, with 9 bases between the two germline ends. CDR3 length: 15 amino acids. CDR3 protein: CASSSYLSNTGELFF. The CDR3, as DNA: TGTGCCAGCAGCTCCTATCTTTCGAACACCGGGGAGCTGTTTTTT.

This chain joins TRBV6-1 and TRBJ2-6, with D perhaps TRBD2 (5 bases). Germline V CDR1 and CDR2: MNHNS, SASEGT. CDR3 length equals 15 residues. V lost 8 bases, J lost 3 bases, and 14 bases lay in between. CDR3 residues: CASHPRGNGANVLTF. The DNA of the CDR3 is TGTGCCAGCCACCCTAGAGGGAATGGGGCCAACGTCCTGACTTTC.